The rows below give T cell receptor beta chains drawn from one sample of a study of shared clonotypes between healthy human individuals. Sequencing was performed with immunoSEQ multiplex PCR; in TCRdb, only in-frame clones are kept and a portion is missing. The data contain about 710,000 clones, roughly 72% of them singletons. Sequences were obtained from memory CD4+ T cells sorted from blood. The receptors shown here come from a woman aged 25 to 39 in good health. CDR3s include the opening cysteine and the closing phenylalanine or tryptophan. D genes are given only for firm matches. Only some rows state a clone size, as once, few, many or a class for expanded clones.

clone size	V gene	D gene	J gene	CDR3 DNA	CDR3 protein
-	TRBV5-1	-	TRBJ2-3	TGCGCCAGCAGCTTGGCCAAGGTGGGGAGGAGCACAGATACGCAGTATTTT	CASSLAKVGRSTDTQYF
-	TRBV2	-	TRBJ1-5	TGTGCCAGCAGCCAAGCGTCAGGGAGCCAGCCCCAGCATTTT	CASSQASGSQPQHF
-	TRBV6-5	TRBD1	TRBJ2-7	TGTGCCAGCAGTTACGGGGACAGGCTCAACGAGCAGTACTTC	CASSYGDRLNEQYF
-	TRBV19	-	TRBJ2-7	TGTGCCAGTAAGATGACAGCGTCCACCTACGAGCAGTACTTC	CASKMTASTYEQYF
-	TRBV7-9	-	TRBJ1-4	TGTGCCAGCAGCCTACAAGGTTGGAACGAAAAACTGTTTTTT	CASSLQGWNEKLFF
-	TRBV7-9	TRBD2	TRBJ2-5	TGTGCCAGCAGCTCCCCCCCGGGTCTAGCGGGAGGGCCTTATGAGACCCAGTACTTC	CASSSPPGLAGGPYETQYF
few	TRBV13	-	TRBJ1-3	TGTGCCAGCAGCTTAGAGCGGTCGGGGAACACCATATATTTT	CASSLERSGNTIYF
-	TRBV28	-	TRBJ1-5	TGTGCCAGCAGTTCTCACAGGGGCAATCAGCCCCAGCATTTT	CASSSHRGNQPQHF
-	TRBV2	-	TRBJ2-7	TGTGCCAGCATCTTTACGTACGAGCAGTACTTC	CASIFTYEQYF
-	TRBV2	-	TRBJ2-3	TGTGCCAGCAGTGCCGGACAGCCGGGCACAGATACGCAGTATTTT	CASSAGQPGTDTQYF
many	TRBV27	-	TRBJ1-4	TGTGCCAGCAGGTCTAATGAAAAACTGTTTTTT	CASRSNEKLFF
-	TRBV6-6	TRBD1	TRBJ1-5	TGTGCCAGCAGTTACTCACGACAGGGGGATCAGCCCCAGCATTTT	CASSYSRQGDQPQHF
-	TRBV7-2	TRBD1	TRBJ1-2	TGTGCCAGCAGCTGGGACAGGGGAGTGGATGGCTACACCTTC	CASSWDRGVDGYTF
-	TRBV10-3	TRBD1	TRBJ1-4	TGTGCCATCAGTGCTACGGGACAGAGCCATGAAAAACTGTTTTTT	CAISATGQSHEKLFF
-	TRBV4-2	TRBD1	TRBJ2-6	TGTGCCAGCAGCCAAGAAGGCAGGGGGCGACACAGGGGAGCTGGGGCCAACGTCCTGACTTTC	CASSQEGRGRHRGAGANVLTF
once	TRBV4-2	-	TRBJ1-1	TGTGCCAGCAGCCAAAGTTCGACTAGGCTCATGAACACTGAAGCTTTCTTT	CASSQSSTRLMNTEAFF
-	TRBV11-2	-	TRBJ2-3	TGTGCCAGCAGCCCCAATAGCGGAACAGATACGCAGTATTTT	CASSPNSGTDTQYF
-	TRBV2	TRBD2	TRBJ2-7	TGTGCCAGCAGTGGCCCGGGACTAGCGGGAGACCCCTACGAGCAGTACTTC	CASSGPGLAGDPYEQYF
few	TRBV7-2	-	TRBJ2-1	TGTGCCAGCAGCTTATCGAGCACCTACAATGAGCAGTTCTTC	CASSLSSTYNEQFF
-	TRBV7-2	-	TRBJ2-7	TGTGCCAGCAGCCACGGCACCTACGAGCAGTACTTC	CASSHGTYEQYF
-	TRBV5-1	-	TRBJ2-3	TGCGCCAGCAGGGTGGACAGCACAGATACGCAGTATTTT	CASRVDSTDTQYF
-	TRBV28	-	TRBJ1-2	TGTGCCAGCAGTTTAGACCGGGTCTATGGCTACACCTTC	CASSLDRVYGYTF
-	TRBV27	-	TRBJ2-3	TGTGCCAGCAGCCCCCGACGGAACACAGATACGCAGTATTTT	CASSPRRNTDTQYF
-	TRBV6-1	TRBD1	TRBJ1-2	TGTGCCAGCAGTGGAGGGGGGACAGGTTATGGCTACACCTTC	CASSGGGTGYGYTF
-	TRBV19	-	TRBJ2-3	TGTGCCAGTAGGAGGGCGGGGACAGATACGCAGTATTTT	CASRRAGTDTQYF
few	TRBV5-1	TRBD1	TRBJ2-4	TGCGCCAGCAGCCAGTCGACAGGGTACAACATTCAGTACTTC	CASSQSTGYNIQYF